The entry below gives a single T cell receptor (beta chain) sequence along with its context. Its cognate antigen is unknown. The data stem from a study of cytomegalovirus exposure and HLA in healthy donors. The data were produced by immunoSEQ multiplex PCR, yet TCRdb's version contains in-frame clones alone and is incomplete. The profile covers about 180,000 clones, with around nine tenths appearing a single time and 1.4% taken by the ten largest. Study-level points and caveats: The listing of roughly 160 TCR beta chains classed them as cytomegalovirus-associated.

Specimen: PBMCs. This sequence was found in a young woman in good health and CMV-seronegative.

This chain's CDR3 is CASSGERRGANNEQFF. The CDR3 nucleotides are TGTGCCAGCAGTGGGGAGAGGCGGGGGGCTAACAATGAGCAGTTCTTC. The genes are TRBV2 and TRBJ2-1, with 8 bases fitting TRBD2. Germline CDR1 reads SNHLY; CDR2 reads FYNNEI. The CDR3 is 16 residues long. After removal of 4 bases from V and 5 bases from J, the junction contained 10 bases not matched to a gene.